The table lists the clone carrying this T cell receptor (beta chain) with a count of one. Primers used in a second PCR of about 7 to 11 cycles were a sample-barcoded 5' primer and a J-beta primer mix. TCRdb fed the 5' RACE reads into MiXCR, producing one record per CDR3 protein. The sample gives some 290,000 distinct CDR3 sequences, 25% to 30% of which show up once; roughly 30% is in the top ten. The CDR3 consists of 12 residues. The germline V gene has CDR1 SNHLY and CDR2 FYNNEI. This specimen belongs to a study of blood T cells in healthy people across ages. Input material: blood. The V gene is TRBV2, the J gene TRBJ2-5; D not certain. The DNA matches TRBJ2-1 better at its end, which makes the J call doubtful. This TCR was recovered from a woman aged 65 to 85 in good health. Here the CDR3 DNA reads TGTGCCAGCACAGGCAGAATTAATGAGCAGTTCTTC. It specifies CASTGRINEQFF.